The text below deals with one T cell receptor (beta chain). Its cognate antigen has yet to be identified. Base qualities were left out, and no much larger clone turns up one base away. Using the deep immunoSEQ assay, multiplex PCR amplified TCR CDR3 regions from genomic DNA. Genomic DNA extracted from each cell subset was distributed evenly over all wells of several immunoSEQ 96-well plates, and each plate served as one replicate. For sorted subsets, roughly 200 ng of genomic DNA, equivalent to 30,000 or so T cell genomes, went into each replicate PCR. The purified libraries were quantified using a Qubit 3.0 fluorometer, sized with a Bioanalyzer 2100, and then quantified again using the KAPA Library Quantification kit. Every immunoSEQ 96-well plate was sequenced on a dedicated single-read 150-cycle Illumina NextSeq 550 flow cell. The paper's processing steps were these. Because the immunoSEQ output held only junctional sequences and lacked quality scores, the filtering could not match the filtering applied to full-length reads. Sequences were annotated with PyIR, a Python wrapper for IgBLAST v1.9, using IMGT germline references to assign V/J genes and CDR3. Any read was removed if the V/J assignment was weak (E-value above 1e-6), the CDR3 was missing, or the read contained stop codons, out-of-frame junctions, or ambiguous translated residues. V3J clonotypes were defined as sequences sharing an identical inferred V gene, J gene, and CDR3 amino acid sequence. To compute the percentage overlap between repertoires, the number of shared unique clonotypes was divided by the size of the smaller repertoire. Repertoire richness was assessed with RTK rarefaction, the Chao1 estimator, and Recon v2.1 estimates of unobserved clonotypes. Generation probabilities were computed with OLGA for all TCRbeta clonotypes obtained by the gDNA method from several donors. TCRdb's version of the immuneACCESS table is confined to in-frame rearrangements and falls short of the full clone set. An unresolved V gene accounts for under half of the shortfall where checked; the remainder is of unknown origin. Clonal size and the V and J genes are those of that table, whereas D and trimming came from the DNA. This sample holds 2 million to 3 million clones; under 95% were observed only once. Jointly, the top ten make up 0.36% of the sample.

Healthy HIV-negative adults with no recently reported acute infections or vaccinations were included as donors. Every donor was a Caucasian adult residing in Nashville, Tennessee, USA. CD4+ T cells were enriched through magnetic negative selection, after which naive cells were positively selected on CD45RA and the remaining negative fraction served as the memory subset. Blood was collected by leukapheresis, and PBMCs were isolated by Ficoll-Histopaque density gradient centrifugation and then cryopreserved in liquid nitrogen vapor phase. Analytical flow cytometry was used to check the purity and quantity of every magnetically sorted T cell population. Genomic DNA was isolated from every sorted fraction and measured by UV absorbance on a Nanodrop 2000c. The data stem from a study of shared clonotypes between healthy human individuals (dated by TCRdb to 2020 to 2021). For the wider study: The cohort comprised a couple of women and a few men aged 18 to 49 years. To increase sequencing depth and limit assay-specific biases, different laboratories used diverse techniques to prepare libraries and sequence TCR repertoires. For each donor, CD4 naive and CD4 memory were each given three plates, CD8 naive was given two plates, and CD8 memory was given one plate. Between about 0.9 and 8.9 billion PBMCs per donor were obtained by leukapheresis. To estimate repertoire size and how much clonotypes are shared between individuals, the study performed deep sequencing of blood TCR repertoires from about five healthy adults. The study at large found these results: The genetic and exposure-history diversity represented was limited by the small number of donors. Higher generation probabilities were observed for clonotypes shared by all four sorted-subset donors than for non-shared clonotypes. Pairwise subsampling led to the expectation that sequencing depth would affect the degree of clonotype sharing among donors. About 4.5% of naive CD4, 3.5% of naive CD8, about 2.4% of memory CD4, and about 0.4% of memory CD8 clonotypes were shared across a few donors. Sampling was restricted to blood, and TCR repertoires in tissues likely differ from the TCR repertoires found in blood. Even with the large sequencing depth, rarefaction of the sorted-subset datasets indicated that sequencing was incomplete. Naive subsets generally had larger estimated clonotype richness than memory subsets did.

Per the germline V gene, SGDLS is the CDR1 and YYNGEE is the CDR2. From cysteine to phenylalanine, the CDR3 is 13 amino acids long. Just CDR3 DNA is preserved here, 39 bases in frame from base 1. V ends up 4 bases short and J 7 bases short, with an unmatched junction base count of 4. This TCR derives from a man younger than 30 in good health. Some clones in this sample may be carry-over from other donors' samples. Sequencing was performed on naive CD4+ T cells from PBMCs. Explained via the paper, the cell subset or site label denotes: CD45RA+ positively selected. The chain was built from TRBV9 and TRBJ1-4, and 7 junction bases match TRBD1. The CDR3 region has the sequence CASSPGQIEKLFF. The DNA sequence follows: TGTGCCAGCAGCCCGGGACAGATTGAAAAACTGTTTTTT.